Each of the 30 T cell receptor beta chains below was sequenced from the same sample in a study of blood T cells in healthy people across ages. It was with a sample-barcoded 5' primer and a J-beta primer mix that a second PCR of roughly 7 to 12 cycles was run. TCRdb re-derived calls from the 5' RACE reads in MiXCR, one entry per CDR3 protein. The top ten clones hold around 18% of a sample with fewer than 1,000,000 distinct CDR3 sequences, approximately 48% of them seen once. Sequenced sample: blood. These receptors all stem from a man in his 60s in good health.

This chain links TRBV9 with TRBJ2-5; D remains unclear. The CDR3 runs 14 residues. V shed 4 bases and J shed 5 bases, with 15 bases lying between them. The germline V gene encodes CDR1 SGDLS and CDR2 YYNGEE. The CDR3 region has the DNA TGTGCCAGCAGCTCATTCCATGGGCCGGAGACCCAGTACTTC. Its translation: CASSSFHGPETQYF.

Concerning this clonotype itself: A much larger clone lies one base from this, so it may be a read error. The V gene is TRBV29-1, the J gene TRBJ1-2; tentative D call: TRBD1 (6 bases). CDR3 length: 12 amino acids. Germline-derived CDR1 and CDR2 are SQVTM and ANQGSEA. Trimming left V 7 bases short and J 8 bases short, with 17 bases between. The CDR3, as DNA: TGCAGCGGGGTTAACGGGGGCTCCGGCTACACCTTC. It translates to CSGVNGGSGYTF.

This clonotype has only one observation. V and J are TRBV6-1 and TRBJ2-5; 10 bases agree with TRBD1. Germline V lookup: CDR1 MNHNS, CDR2 SASEGT. V shed 6 bases and J 2 bases; nucleotides not matched to a gene: 3. The CDR3 consists of 14 residues. DNA of the CDR3: TGTGCCAGCAGGGACAGGGGGGCACAAGAGACCCAGTACTTC. Protein product: CASRDRGAQETQYF.

This clonotype was recorded a few times. The chain has TRBV20-1 and TRBJ2-5; D gene unclear. CDR1 is DFQATT, CDR2 SNEGSKA, per germline (reference sequence). Trimming removed 3 bases at V and 2 bases at J, with 7 bases between. CDR3 size: 12 residues. CDR3 sequence reads: CSASEQQETQYF. The CDR3 bases are TGCAGTGCTAGCGAGCAGCAAGAGACCCAGTACTTC.

This clonotype has a handful of counts. The gene calls are TRBV7-9 and TRBJ2-5; 7 bases are a match to TRBD2. The germline CDR1 and CDR2 sequences are SEHNR and FQNEAQ (reference sequence). Germline trimming cut 5 bases from V and 0 bases from J; bases unmatched to any gene: 6. The CDR3 covers 15 residues. CDR3 in amino acids: CASSTGTTNQETQYF. CDR3 sequence (DNA): TGTGCCAGCAGCACCGGGACTACCAACCAAGAGACCCAGTACTTC.

The table lists this clonotype with a few counts. The CDR3 region is CSARLGTVDYGYTF. CDR3 DNA sequence: TGCAGTGCTAGACTCGGGACAGTAGACTATGGCTACACCTTC. The chain couples TRBV20-1 to TRBJ1-2; 7 bases match TRBD1. CDR3 length: 14 residues. Germline CDR1 DFQATT, CDR2 SNEGSKA (reference sequence). After removal of 2 bases from V and 3 bases from J, the junction contained 6 bases not matched to a gene.

This clonotype was seen only a few times. The rearrangement uses TRBV5-1 and TRBJ1-2; D is unresolved. This CDR3 is 13 amino acids long. V lost 1 base and J lost 4, with 8 bases in between. Germline CDR1 is SGHRS and CDR2 is YFSETQ. Here the CDR3 reads CASSLSRSYGYTF. In DNA, the CDR3 is TGCGCCAGCAGCTTGTCACGGTCCTATGGCTACACCTTC.

The chain combines TRBV3-1 with TRBJ2-5; no firm D call. The germline gives CDR1 LGHDT, CDR2 YNNKEL (reference sequence). This CDR3 spans 15 amino acids. The V gene lost 0 bases and the J gene lost 5 bases, with 13 bases spanning the gap. CDR3 sequence reads: CASSQERTSLETQYF. The DNA for the CDR3 is TGTGCCAGCAGCCAAGAGCGAACCTCCCTCGAGACCCAGTACTTC.

In the case of this clonotype: Just one base apart from a much larger clone, this may be a read error. The V call is TRBV3-1, the J call TRBJ2-5; the D is unclear. The germline CDR1 and CDR2 sequences are LGHDT and YNNKEL (reference sequence). This CDR3 region has 13 residues. With 7 bases removed from V and 11 bases from J, the gap between germline ends came to 20 bases. The CDR3 spells CASTFSNGNEQYF. For the CDR3, the DNA is TGTGCCAGCACCTTCTCAAATGGGAATGAGCAGTACTTC.

The V gene is TRBV28, the J gene TRBJ1-4; TRBD1 matches 7 bases. In germline, CDR1 is MDHEN, CDR2 SYDVKM. V lost 6 bases to trimming and J lost 6 bases; unmatched junction nucleotides: 10. The CDR3 is made up of 15 amino acids. The CDR3 sequence: CASSPRTGIYEKLFF. CDR3 in DNA: TGTGCCAGCAGCCCCCGGACAGGAATATATGAAAAACTGTTTTTT. The complete variable domain, with remaining parts taken from reference TRBV28 and TRBJ1-4, reads DVKVTQSSRYLVKRTGEKVFLECVQDMDHENMFWYRQDPGLGLRLIYFSYDVKMKEKGDIPEGYSVSREKKERFSLILESASTNQTSMYLCASSPRTGIYEKLFFGSGTQLSVL.

This rearrangement joins TRBV6-2 or TRBV6-3 to TRBJ2-1; unclear D gene. Germline V lookup: CDR1 MNHEY, CDR2 SVGEGT. The CDR3 consists of 13 residues. The V end was cut by 2 bases, the J end by 5 bases, with 7 bases between. Here the CDR3 reads CASSYRVDNEQFF. The CDR3 coding sequence is TGTGCCAGCAGTTACAGGGTTGACAATGAGCAGTTCTTC.

V is TRBV7-6 and J is TRBJ2-1; D possibly corresponds to TRBD2 (6 bases). This CDR3 has 18 residues. Germline-derived CDR1 and CDR2 are SGHVS and FNYEAQ. V was trimmed by 1 base and J by 0 bases, leaving 16 bases between them. The CDR3 DNA is TGTGCCAGCAGCTTAGAAGTTTGGGACTCGAGCTCCTACAATGAGCAGTTCTTC. It translates to CASSLEVWDSSSYNEQFF. The full variable domain, in which reference TRBV7-6 and TRBJ2-1 provide the parts outside the CDR3, is GAGVSQSPRYKVTKRGQDVALRCDPISGHVSLYWYRQALGQGPEFLTYFNYEAQQDKSGLPNDRFSAERPEGSISTLTIQRTEQRDSAMYRCASSLEVWDSSSYNEQFFGPGTRLTVL.

The gene calls are TRBV20-1 and TRBJ2-7; 8 nucleotides align to TRBD2. The CDR3 extends over 13 amino acids. Germline V lookup: CDR1 DFQATT, CDR2 SNEGSKA (reference sequence). V was clipped by 4 bases and J by 0 bases; unmatched bases: 2. This chain's CDR3 is CSATSGGSYEQYF. The DNA of the CDR3 is TGCAGTGCTACAAGCGGGGGCTCCTACGAGCAGTACTTC.

A few counts support this clonotype. One base away lies a much larger clone, so this may be a sequencing read error. CDR3 bases: TGTGCCAGCAGTGTAGGGCCAACCAATGAGCAGTTCTTC. It is translated as CASSVGPTNEQFF. The chain links TRBV27 to TRBJ2-1; D gene unclear. Between the trimmed V and J ends, which lost 5 bases and 6 bases, there was a span of 11 bases. Germline V gene sequence: CDR1 MNHEY, CDR2 SMNVEV (reference sequence). The CDR3 covers 13 residues.

The rearrangement uses TRBV9 and TRBJ2-2; possible D gene TRBD1, 5 bases. This CDR3 is built from 15 residues. Germline V CDR1 and CDR2: SGDLS, YYNGEE. V shed 0 bases and J shed 4 bases, with 10 bases lying between them. CDR3 loop: CASSVGAGFTGELFF. In nucleotides, the CDR3 is TGTGCCAGCAGCGTAGGGGCAGGGTTCACCGGGGAGCTGTTTTTT.

This clonotype was found a few times. V and J are TRBV6-6 and TRBJ2-5; D gene unclear. The CDR3 consists of 14 residues. The germline gives CDR1 MNHNY, CDR2 SVGAGI (reference sequence). V gave up 0 bases and J gave up 2 bases, with 7 bases separating them. CDR3 DNA sequence: TGTGCCAGCAGTTACTCTGCAGCACAAGAGACCCAGTACTTC. Its protein is CASSYSAAQETQYF.

The chain uses TRBV3-1 and TRBJ2-5, with D possibly TRBD1 on 7 matching bases. Germline-derived CDR1 and CDR2 are LGHDT and YNNKEL (reference sequence). The germline V and J ends were trimmed by 0 bases and 4 bases, with 12 bases remaining between them. CDR3 length equals 15 residues. The CDR3 loop reads CASSQDWRGRETQYF. The CDR3 DNA is TGTGCCAGCAGCCAAGATTGGAGGGGGCGAGAGACCCAGTACTTC.

V usage is TRBV7-9 and J usage is TRBJ2-7; the match to TRBD1 covers 10 bases. The germline CDR1 and CDR2 sequences are SEHNR and FQNEAQ (reference sequence). J lost 5 bases, V lost 1 base, and 5 bases had no gene match. This CDR3 region has 15 residues. CDR3 region: CASSLVGQGSHEQYF. The CDR3 DNA reads TGTGCCAGCAGCTTAGTGGGACAGGGGTCCCACGAGCAGTACTTC.

This chain links TRBV12-3 or TRBV12-4 with TRBJ2-3; D possibly corresponds to TRBD1 (6 bases). The V gene lost 3 bases and the J gene lost 6 bases, with 16 bases spanning the gap. The CDR3 covers 15 residues. The CDR3 coding sequence is TGTGCCAGCAGTTTCGGCCAGGGGCTATGGGATACGCAGTATTTT. Amino acids: CASSFGQGLWDTQYF.

The genes are TRBV6-1 and TRBJ1-6; D unresolved. CDR1 MNHNS and CDR2 SASEGT come from the germline V gene. The ends were cut back, 5 bases at V and 9 bases at J, with 20 bases in the middle. The CDR3 loop spans 16 amino acids. CDR3 DNA: TGTGCCAGCAGTCCTAGACAAACCGATCTTACTTCACCCCTCCACTTT. As protein: CASSPRQTDLTSPLHF.

The V and J genes are TRBV4-3 and TRBJ1-5; the match to TRBD1 covers 9 bases. CDR1 is LGHNA and CDR2 is YSLEER in the germline V gene. Trimming removed 2 bases from V and 7 bases from J; junction bases left unmatched: 6. The CDR3 runs to 15 residues. DNA of the CDR3: TGCGCCAGCAGCCAACGCCGGGACAGGGACCAGCCCCAGCATTTT. Residues: CASSQRRDRDQPQHF.

The CDR3 DNA reads as TGTGCCAGCACCGAGGACAGGGTGACTGGCTACACCTTC. This gives the protein CASTEDRVTGYTF. This chain connects TRBV6-6 to TRBJ1-2; 8 nucleotides match TRBD1. With V trimmed by 7 bases and J by 7 bases, 8 bases remained unmatched. Germline assignment: CDR1 MNHNY and CDR2 SVGAGI (reference sequence). This CDR3 has 13 amino acids.

This chain joins TRBV6-6 and TRBJ1-1; D unclear. The CDR3 is 13 amino acids. The germline CDR1 and CDR2 sequences are MNHNY and SVGAGI (reference sequence). V lost 8 bases and J 3 bases, leaving 13 bases between the germline ends. Written as DNA, the CDR3 is TGTGCCAGCCACCCGAGGATTCACACTGAAGCTTTCTTT. Protein sequence: CASHPRIHTEAFF.

The chain uses TRBV20-1 and TRBJ2-5, with D perhaps matching TRBD2 (6 bases). V was shortened by 3 bases and J by 5 bases, with 13 bases between the two germline ends. Germline CDR1 and CDR2: DFQATT and SNEGSKA (reference sequence). CDR3 length equals 13 residues. CDR3 region: CSASDSGRETQYF. In DNA form, the CDR3 reads TGCAGTGCTAGCGATAGCGGACGGGAGACCCAGTACTTC.

V and J are TRBV9 and TRBJ2-1; 10 bases map to TRBD1. V shed 3 bases, J shed 2 bases, and the junction held 5 bases outside the gene matches. CDR3 length: 16 residues. Germline assignment: CDR1 SGDLS and CDR2 YYNGEE. CDR3: CASSEGDRGPYNEQFF. DNA for the CDR3: TGTGCCAGCAGCGAGGGGGACAGGGGCCCCTACAATGAGCAGTTCTTC.

This clonotype came up once. V and J are TRBV4-1 and TRBJ2-5; 8 nucleotides agree with TRBD2. J lost 5 bases, V lost 1 base, and 9 bases had no gene match. The CDR3 length is 16 residues. CDR1 MGHRA and CDR2 YSYEKL come from the germline V gene. CDR3 in amino acids: CASSQAVSGGVETQYF. The CDR3 DNA sequence: TGCGCCAGCAGCCAAGCGGTGAGCGGGGGTGTGGAGACCCAGTACTTC.

The chain joins TRBV20-1 to TRBJ1-1; unclear D gene. Germline CDR1 reads DFQATT; CDR2 reads SNEGSKA (reference sequence). This CDR3 has 12 amino acids. V was clipped by 6 bases and J by 8 bases, with 16 bases between them. The CDR3 nucleotides are TGCAGTGCCCGACCGTTCCTTACGGAAGCTTTCTTT. Translation gives CSARPFLTEAFF.

This clonotype was counted many times. V and J are TRBV4-3 and TRBJ2-7; D remains unclear. Germline CDR1 LGHNA, CDR2 YSLEER. The CDR3 runs 15 residues. Trimming removed 0 bases at V and 0 bases at J, with 9 bases between. The CDR3 nucleotides read TGCGCCAGCAGCCAAGATCGTTCGAGCTCCTACGAGCAGTACTTC. Amino acid sequence: CASSQDRSSSYEQYF.

This chain connects TRBV12-3 or TRBV12-4 to TRBJ2-1, with a possible D match to TRBD1 (6 bases). The CDR3 is 11 residues long. V lost 6 bases to trimming and J lost 15 bases, with 15 bases between them. CDR3: CASSLLDRWFF. CDR3 DNA: TGTGCCAGCAGCTTGTTGGACAGATGGTTCTTC.

The rearrangement joins TRBV20-1 to TRBJ1-4, with 7 nucleotides matching TRBD1. Unmatched junction bases numbered 10, after V lost 5 bases and J lost 7 bases. The CDR3 length is 14 residues. Germline loops: CDR1 DFQATT, CDR2 SNEGSKA (reference sequence). CDR3 region: CSAVPGQTFEKLFF. In DNA, the CDR3 is TGCAGTGCTGTCCCGGGACAGACTTTTGAAAAACTGTTTTTT.